These 24 T cell receptor beta chains were all obtained from the same sample, sequenced in a study of blood T cell repertoires in COVID-19. Generated by immunoSEQ multiplex PCR, the TCRdb table keeps only in-frame clones and is missing some. The sample includes 150,000 to 200,000 clones, over 85% of them seen just once. The sequencing input was peripheral blood. The receptors derive from a woman between 55 and 75 years old with COVID-19, enrolled during active disease.

This chain links TRBV11-3 with TRBJ1-1; tentatively, D is TRBD1 (6 bases). Germline V gene sequence: CDR1 SGHNT, CDR2 YENEEA. V lost 5 bases and J lost 5, with 15 bases in between. The CDR3 contains 14 residues. In nucleotides, the CDR3 is TGTGCCAGCAGCCCGACAGGAGCGGGGACTGAAGCTTTCTTT. It translates to CASSPTGAGTEAFF.

The V gene is TRBV7-2, the J gene TRBJ2-7; maybe TRBD1 (6 bases). The V end was cut by 6 bases, the J end by 6 bases, with 21 bases between. This CDR3 has 15 residues. The V gene's germline CDR1 is SGHTA and CDR2 FQGNSA. The CDR3 nucleotides read TGTGCCAGCAGTAGGAGACAGGTGGCCGAAGGCGAGCAGTACTTC. This encodes CASSRRQVAEGEQYF.

The chain recombines TRBV7-9 with TRBJ1-1, with D tentatively TRBD1 (5 bases). The CDR3 loop spans 14 amino acids. Looked up from germline, CDR1 is SEHNR and CDR2 is FQNEAQ (reference sequence). The V gene lost 1 base and the J gene lost 4 bases, with 10 bases spanning the gap. The CDR3 protein is CASSLGAGPTEAFF. As DNA, the CDR3 is TGTGCCAGCAGCTTAGGGGCAGGGCCCACTGAAGCTTTCTTT.

CDR3 nucleotide sequence: TGCGCCAGCAGCCAAAGTGGTCCAGCGGGGAACACAGATACGCAGTATTTT. Translated: CASSQSGPAGNTDTQYF. The chain couples TRBV4-1 to TRBJ2-3, with TRBD2 matching 7 bases. This CDR3 is built from 17 residues. CDR1 is MGHRA and CDR2 is YSYEKL in the germline V gene. V dropped 2 bases and J dropped 2; count of bases not matched to a gene: 10.

The chain is built from TRBV5-5 and TRBJ1-1; D possibly corresponds to TRBD1 (6 bases). Germline loops: CDR1 SGHKS, CDR2 YYEKEE (reference sequence). There are 13 residues in the CDR3. V was pared by 4 bases and J by 3 bases, with 10 bases between. The CDR3: CASSVAGDTEAFF. In DNA, the CDR3 is TGTGCCAGCAGCGTAGCAGGGGACACTGAAGCTTTCTTT. Based on the CDR3 plus reference TRBV5-5 and TRBJ1-1, the full variable domain is DAGVTQSPTHLIKTRGQQVTLRCSPISGHKSVSWYQQVLGQGPQFIFQYYEKEERGRGNFPDRFSARQFPNYSSELNVNALLLGDSALYLCASSVAGDTEAFFGQGTRLTVV.

V and J are TRBV18 and TRBJ1-4; D perhaps matches TRBD1 (6 bases). This CDR3 spans 18 amino acids. V gave up 0 bases and J gave up 0 bases, with 14 bases separating them. Germline CDR1 KGHSH, CDR2 LQKENI. The CDR3 region has the DNA TGTGCCAGCTCACCACCGGGGGCAGGACTCTCAACTAATGAAAAACTGTTTTTT. Its translation: CASSPPGAGLSTNEKLFF.

This clone was seen once. The rearrangement joins TRBV3-1 (or the pseudogene TRBV3-2) to TRBJ1-6; 7 bases are a match to TRBD1. V was pared by 1 base and J by 7 bases, with 10 bases of the junction left unmatched. The CDR3 length is 17 residues. The V gene's germline CDR1 is LGHDT and CDR2 YNNKEL (reference sequence). The CDR3 protein is CASSQGLGGRKNSPLHF. CDR3 coding DNA: TGTGCCAGCAGCCAAGGCCTAGGGGGCAGGAAAAATTCACCCCTCCACTTT.

This chain uses TRBV19 with TRBJ1-1; 7 nucleotides match TRBD1. V lost 3 bases to trimming and J lost 7 bases; unmatched junction nucleotides: 11. The CDR3 has 15 residues. The germline CDR1 and CDR2 sequences are LNHDA and SQIVND (reference sequence). For the CDR3, the DNA is TGTGCCAGTAGTATCACTACAGGGGTCAGGGATGAAGCTTTCTTT. It translates to CASSITTGVRDEAFF. The full variable domain, its missing parts supplied by reference TRBV19 and TRBJ1-1, is DGGITQSPKYLFRKEGQNVTLSCEQNLNHDAMYWYRQDPGQGLRLIYYSQIVNDFQKGDIAEGYSVSREKKESFPLTVTSAQKNPTAFYLCASSITTGVRDEAFFGQGTRLTVV.

The chain employs TRBV7-2 and TRBJ1-2; tentative D call: TRBD1 (5 bases). This CDR3 is built from 14 residues. Per germline, CDR1 SGHTA and CDR2 FQGNSA. V lost 3 bases and J 2 bases, leaving 10 bases between the germline ends. The CDR3 protein is CASSFWGVNYGYTF. Here the CDR3 DNA reads TGTGCCAGCAGCTTCTGGGGGGTCAACTATGGCTACACCTTC.

The gene calls are TRBV4-1 and TRBJ2-7, with 9 bases matching TRBD1. This CDR3 comprises 14 residues. The germline V gene encodes CDR1 MGHRA and CDR2 YSYEKL. The junction had 5 bases not matched to a gene; V was cut back by 4 bases and J by 4 bases. The CDR3 here is CASSLRTGEYEQYF. In DNA form, the CDR3 reads TGCGCCAGCAGCCTGAGGACAGGGGAATACGAGCAGTACTTC.

The chain recombines TRBV11-2 with TRBJ1-2, with TRBD1 identical over 7 bases. Germline V gene data show CDR1 as SGHAT and CDR2 as FQNNGV. The CDR3 is made up of 15 amino acids. V trimming: 1 base; J trimming: 4 bases; junction bases outside the gene matches: 6. The CDR3 nucleotides read TGTGCCAGCAGCTTAGCGTATTCAGGGGGCTATGGCTACACCTTC. It is translated as CASSLAYSGGYGYTF.

The V call is TRBV19, the J call TRBJ1-4, with D unclear. This CDR3 is 14 amino acids long. Germline CDR1 LNHDA, CDR2 SQIVND (reference sequence). Deletions cut 11 bases from V and 8 bases from J, with 21 bases between. The CDR3 spells CAGSRAGRGEKLFF. The CDR3 DNA follows: TGTGCCGGATCCCGGGCGGGGAGAGGAGAAAAACTGTTTTTT. Variable domain in full (rest from reference TRBV19 and TRBJ1-4): DGGITQSPKYLFRKEGQNVTLSCEQNLNHDAMYWYRQDPGQGLRLIYYSQIVNDFQKGDIAEGYSVSREKKESFPLTVTSAQKNPTAFYLCAGSRAGRGEKLFFGSGTQLSVL.

This clone was seen a single time. V and J are TRBV27 and TRBJ2-7; 9 bases fit TRBD1. CDR1 is MNHEY, CDR2 SMNVEV, per germline (reference sequence). CDR3 length equals 16 residues. Trimming took 6 bases from V and 1 from J; bases not matched to a gene: 10. DNA for the CDR3: TGTGCCAGCAGCCCCTCCGGGACAGGGCCTTCCTACGAGCAGTACTTC. Its translation is CASSPSGTGPSYEQYF.

The rearrangement links TRBV7-2 to TRBJ1-2; 7 bases align to TRBD1. The CDR3 is 14 residues long. The V segment lost 5 bases and the J segment 6 bases; nucleotides outside the gene matches: 9. Germline V gives CDR1 SGHTA, CDR2 FQGNSA. CDR3 sequence (DNA): TGTGCCAGCAGCGCAACCGGGACAGCGAATGGCTACACCTTC. Translating it yields CASSATGTANGYTF.

The chain links TRBV19 to TRBJ2-7, with 8 bases matching TRBD1. Germline CDR1 and CDR2: LNHDA and SQIVND (reference sequence). This CDR3 is built from 14 residues. The V and J ends lost 4 bases and 5 bases, in that order; junction bases with no gene match: 7. The CDR3 DNA sequence: TGTGCCAGTAGTAGACGGACAGGGCTCGACGAGCAGTACTTC. Its protein product is CASSRRTGLDEQYF.

The V and J genes are TRBV3-1 (or the pseudogene TRBV3-2) and TRBJ1-1, with unresolved D. Germline values: CDR1 LGHDT, CDR2 YNNKEL (reference sequence). The CDR3 covers 15 residues. The ends were cut back, 4 bases at V and 1 base at J, with 13 bases in the middle. The CDR3 loop is CASSRRPAGNTEAFF. The CDR3 DNA reads TGTGCCAGCAGCCGGCGCCCGGCGGGGAACACTGAAGCTTTCTTT.

The sample holds one count of this clone. This chain links TRBV5-4 with TRBJ1-1, with D perhaps TRBD1 (6 bases). V lost 4 bases, J lost 1 base, and 11 bases lay in between. Germline V gives CDR1 SGHNT, CDR2 YYREEE (reference sequence). The CDR3 sequence is 14 residues long. The CDR3 nucleotides are TGTGCCAGCAGCCCCAGGGGTGAGAACACTGAAGCTTTCTTT. Translation: CASSPRGENTEAFF.

The chain joins TRBV6-6 to TRBJ1-3; 8 bases are shared with TRBD1. The CDR3 length is 15 residues. With 6 bases clipped from V and 4 bases from J, the junction kept 8 bases outside the gene matches. Germline assignment: CDR1 MNHNY and CDR2 SVGAGI (reference sequence). DNA of the CDR3: TGTGCCAGCAGAAGACAGGGGAATGAGGGAAACACCATATATTTT. Amino acid sequence: CASRRQGNEGNTIYF.

The V call is TRBV7-2, the J call TRBJ2-7; tentative D call: TRBD2 (6 bases). The CDR3 loop spans 13 amino acids. Per the germline V gene, CDR1 is SGHTA and CDR2 is FQGNSA. Trimming left V 3 bases short and J 3 bases short, with 9 bases between. DNA for the CDR3: TGTGCCAGCAGCTTGACTAGTATCTACGAGCAGTACTTC. This gives the protein CASSLTSIYEQYF.

The sample holds one count of this clone. This chain links TRBV19 with TRBJ1-5; 9 bases are a match to TRBD1. The trim removed 6 bases at V and 7 bases at J, leaving 4 bases unmatched. Germline V gene lookup returns CDR1 LNHDA and CDR2 SQIVND (reference sequence). The CDR3 totals 13 residues. CDR3 sequence: CASSGDRAQPQHF. The CDR3 DNA sequence: TGTGCCAGTAGCGGGGACAGGGCCCAGCCCCAGCATTTT. The full variable domain, with the rest looked up from reference TRBV19 and TRBJ1-5, is DGGITQSPKYLFRKEGQNVTLSCEQNLNHDAMYWYRQDPGQGLRLIYYSQIVNDFQKGDIAEGYSVSREKKESFPLTVTSAQKNPTAFYLCASSGDRAQPQHFGDGTRLSIL.

This sequence joins TRBV9 and TRBJ1-5; D may be TRBD1 (6 bases). CDR1 SGDLS and CDR2 YYNGEE come from the germline V gene. The CDR3 extends over 11 amino acids. Trimming shortened V by 4 bases and J by 14 bases, and 13 bases separated the two germline ends. CDR3 amino acids: CASSHPGQKHF. CDR3 bases: TGTGCCAGCAGCCACCCGGGACAAAAGCATTTT.

This clone was counted a few times. The rearrangement joins TRBV4-3 to TRBJ1-2, with a possible D match to TRBD1 (6 bases). Trimming took off 0 bases at V and 4 bases at J, with 15 bases between the two ends. Germline V gene lookup returns CDR1 LGHNA and CDR2 YSLEER. The CDR3 contains 16 residues. The CDR3 sequence is CASSQDLDSPLYGYTF. In DNA form, the CDR3 reads TGCGCCAGCAGCCAAGACCTGGACAGCCCCCTCTATGGCTACACCTTC.

The rearrangement uses TRBV6-2 or TRBV6-3 and TRBJ1-1; 7 bases are a match to TRBD1. Per the germline V gene, CDR1 is MNHEY and CDR2 is SVGEGT. J lost 1 base, V lost 4 bases, and 12 bases had no gene match. The length of the CDR3 is 17 residues. CDR3 in amino acids: CASSFGQVYTSNTEAFF. The DNA of the CDR3 is TGTGCCAGCAGTTTTGGACAGGTCTATACATCGAACACTGAAGCTTTCTTT.

The chain is built from TRBV11-2 and TRBJ1-4, with D perhaps matching TRBD1 (6 bases). The V gene's germline CDR1 is SGHAT and CDR2 FQNNGV. The V end was cut by 3 bases, the J end by 4 bases, with 9 bases between. The CDR3 consists of 14 residues. CDR3 residues: CASSFTGYNEKLFF. CDR3 coding DNA: TGTGCCAGCAGCTTTACAGGGTATAATGAAAAACTGTTTTTT.